Listed below are T cell receptor beta chains from one sample, sequenced in a study of cytomegalovirus exposure and HLA in healthy donors. TCRdb's copy holds only in-frame clones and misses some; the assay was immunoSEQ multiplex PCR. Of under 200,000 clones in the sample, roughly 82% are singletons; the top ten hold under 0.6%. The specimen was PBMCs. The source of these receptors is a woman aged 50 to 65 in good health and CMV-seronegative. CDR3s include the opening cysteine and the closing phenylalanine or tryptophan. D genes are given only for firm matches. Clone sizes are given selectively: once, few, many, or a class where the clone is expanded.

CDR3nt: TGTGCCAGCAGCGTAGAAGACGTGAGAGGGACTGAAGCTTTCTTT; CDR3aa: CASSVEDVRGTEAFF; v_gene: TRBV9; abundance: NA; d_gene: NA; j_gene: TRBJ1-1
CDR3nt: TGTGCCAGCAGCACTCGACAGGGGGCTTCCTACAATGAGCAGTTCTTC; CDR3aa: CASSTRQGASYNEQFF; v_gene: TRBV7-2; abundance: NA; d_gene: TRBD1; j_gene: TRBJ2-1
CDR3nt: TGTGCCAGTAGTATGGGCGGGAGCGCCAACGTCCTGACTTTC; CDR3aa: CASSMGGSANVLTF; v_gene: TRBV19; abundance: NA; d_gene: TRBD2; j_gene: TRBJ2-6
CDR3nt: TGTGCCAGCAGTAGACAGTCTAACTATGGCTACACCTTC; CDR3aa: CASSRQSNYGYTF; v_gene: TRBV25-1; abundance: NA; d_gene: NA; j_gene: TRBJ1-2
CDR3nt: TGTGCCAGCAGCTTAACAGGGGATTATGGAAACACCATATATTTT; CDR3aa: CASSLTGDYGNTIYF; v_gene: TRBV7-8; abundance: NA; d_gene: TRBD1; j_gene: TRBJ1-3
CDR3nt: TGTGCCAGCAGTGTATTCCAGGGGGTCTTGGCCAAAAACATTCAGTACTTC; CDR3aa: CASSVFQGVLAKNIQYF; v_gene: TRBV28; abundance: NA; d_gene: TRBD1; j_gene: TRBJ2-4
CDR3nt: TGTGCCAGCAGCTCTAACTGGGGGGACTACCAAGAGACCCAGTACTTC; CDR3aa: CASSSNWGDYQETQYF; v_gene: TRBV5-6; abundance: NA; d_gene: NA; j_gene: TRBJ2-5
CDR3nt: TGTGCCGCCAAGGGGCAGGGGGCTACCAGCACTGAAGCTTTCTTT; CDR3aa: CAAKGQGATSTEAFF; v_gene: TRBV10-3; abundance: once; d_gene: TRBD1; j_gene: TRBJ1-1
CDR3nt: TGTGCCAGCAGTTTTATAGTAGGGAAGTGGGGGACAGGGGGCATTCAGCCCCAGCATTTT; CDR3aa: CASSFIVGKWGTGGIQPQHF; v_gene: TRBV28; abundance: NA; d_gene: TRBD1; j_gene: TRBJ1-5
CDR3nt: TGTGCCAGCACGAGCAGGGAGACCCAGTACTTC; CDR3aa: CASTSRETQYF; v_gene: TRBV28; abundance: NA; d_gene: NA; j_gene: TRBJ2-5
CDR3nt: TGTGCCAGCAGCGTTGGGACTAGCGGGAGGGCGGCAGATACGCAGTATTTT; CDR3aa: CASSVGTSGRAADTQYF; v_gene: TRBV9; abundance: NA; d_gene: TRBD2; j_gene: TRBJ2-3
CDR3nt: TGTGCCAGCAGCTTGGTGACAGGGGGTGATGGCTACACCTTC; CDR3aa: CASSLVTGGDGYTF; v_gene: TRBV5-6; abundance: NA; d_gene: TRBD1; j_gene: TRBJ1-2
CDR3nt: TGTGCCAGCAGCTTAGTTCCGGACTACTATGGCTACACCTTC; CDR3aa: CASSLVPDYYGYTF; v_gene: TRBV7-8; abundance: NA; d_gene: NA; j_gene: TRBJ1-2
CDR3nt: TGTGCCAGCAGGCCCGGGGCAGATACGCAGTATTTT; CDR3aa: CASRPGADTQYF; v_gene: TRBV2; abundance: NA; d_gene: NA; j_gene: TRBJ2-3
CDR3nt: TGTGCCAGCAGCGCCAGGAGGACAGGGAGCACCGGGGAGCTGTTTTTT; CDR3aa: CASSARRTGSTGELFF; v_gene: TRBV7-8; abundance: once; d_gene: TRBD1; j_gene: TRBJ2-2
CDR3nt: TGTGCCAGCAGCAAGCGACTAGCGGGAGAATTGGACGAGCAGTACTTC; CDR3aa: CASSKRLAGELDEQYF; v_gene: TRBV5-4; abundance: NA; d_gene: TRBD2; j_gene: TRBJ2-7